This T cell receptor beta chain was found in a study of cytomegalovirus exposure and HLA in healthy donors. Primers for the PCR totalled 60 Vbeta and 13 Jbeta. Method: immunoSEQ multiplex PCR; TCRdb's copy keeps in-frame clones and lacks some. Of over 60,000 clones in the sample, under 80% were seen once. The CDR3 consists of 15 residues. The germline CDR1 and CDR2 sequences are SGHRS and YFSETQ. V lost 4 bases to trimming and J lost 0 bases, with 8 bases between them. This receptor was taken from a woman aged 25 to 45 in good health and CMV-seronegative. V is TRBV5-1 and J is TRBJ2-6, with D uncertain. Specimen: PBMCs. The CDR3 DNA sequence: TGCGCCAGCAGCCCTTCCCTCTCTGGGGCCAACGTCCTGACTTTC. This translates into CASSPSLSGANVLTF.